This is a list of T cell receptor beta chains from one sample in a study of blood T cell repertoires in COVID-19. The protocol was immunoSEQ multiplex PCR, while the TCRdb copy is restricted to in-frame clones and leaves out a portion. Of 150,000 to 200,000 clones listed, more than 75% were seen once; the top ten hold around 8.6%. The sequenced sample consisted of PBMCs or T cells enriched from blood (not recorded which). These TCRs come from a woman aged 25 to 39 who had recovered from COVID-19. The conserved cysteine and the conserved F or W are not part of the CDR3 here. Size values are once, few and many counts, or a class for expanded clones, and some rows have none.

clone_size: many; v_call: TRBV6-1; j_call: TRBJ1-4; cdr3_aa: ASSEHNRAQGL
clone_size: once; v_call: TRBV19; j_call: TRBJ2-7; cdr3_aa: ASSSAVSATYEQY
clone_size: .; v_call: TRBV11-3; j_call: TRBJ2-7; cdr3_aa: ASSFGESYEQY
clone_size: once; v_call: TRBV27; j_call: TRBJ1-2; cdr3_aa: ASSSSVGPFNYGYT
clone_size: .; v_call: TRBV11-1; j_call: TRBJ2-1; cdr3_aa: ASSLLAGGANEQF
clone_size: .; v_call: TRBV10-2; j_call: TRBJ2-4; cdr3_aa: ASNSEGQRNIQY
clone_size: .; v_call: TRBV27; j_call: TRBJ1-1; cdr3_aa: ASSYRGYGTEAF
clone_size: .; v_call: TRBV3-1/TRBV3-2; j_call: TRBJ2-6; cdr3_aa: ASSHWTGVNSGANVLT
clone_size: .; v_call: TRBV2; j_call: TRBJ2-4; cdr3_aa: ASTLGRGSNIQY
clone_size: .; v_call: TRBV5-4; j_call: TRBJ1-3; cdr3_aa: ASSAGTASGNTIY
clone_size: .; v_call: TRBV4-1; j_call: TRBJ2-3; cdr3_aa: ASSQLPGLAGDTQY
clone_size: once; v_call: TRBV3-1/TRBV3-2; j_call: TRBJ2-1; cdr3_aa: ASSQDLASGAYNEQF
clone_size: .; v_call: TRBV28; j_call: TRBJ1-1; cdr3_aa: ASSPTTGLKTEAF
clone_size: .; v_call: TRBV5-1; j_call: TRBJ2-7; cdr3_aa: ASSLVGGIPYEQY
clone_size: .; v_call: TRBV18; j_call: TRBJ2-7; cdr3_aa: ASSPILSGGAYEQY
clone_size: once; v_call: TRBV5-1; j_call: TRBJ2-1; cdr3_aa: ASSPRTPGARVEQF
clone_size: .; v_call: TRBV25-1; j_call: TRBJ2-1; cdr3_aa: ASSELGGRVNEQF
clone_size: few; v_call: TRBV5-1; j_call: TRBJ1-4; cdr3_aa: ASSLAGGAEDEKLF